This TCR beta chain was obtained from a study of a mutant IDH1 vaccine in newly diagnosed glioma. Sequencing was performed with immunoSEQ multiplex PCR; in TCRdb, only in-frame clones are kept and a portion is missing. The sample lists some 70,000 clones; nearly 85% were seen once. The sample's time point: week 23, last vaccination. Every vaccination contained 300 ug of the mutant IDH1 20-mer peptide and was paired with topical imiquimod. The astrocytomas were IDH1-mutant, ATRX-negative, and WHO grade 3 or 4. The CDR3 contains 14 residues. CDR1 and CDR2 (germline): MGHDK, SYGVNS. Trimming shortened V by 7 bases and J by 5 bases, and 17 bases separated the two germline ends. As regards this clone: Its antigen is unknown.

Specimen: PBMCs, collected from a glioma patient whose treatment included an IDH1 peptide vaccine. The chain uses TRBV25-1 and TRBJ1-1; D remains ambiguous. The source is a man between 18 and 29 years old with glioma. CDR3 region: CASKKRAEATEAFF. The CDR3, as DNA: TGTGCCAGCAAAAAGAGGGCGGAAGCAACTGAAGCTTTCTTT.